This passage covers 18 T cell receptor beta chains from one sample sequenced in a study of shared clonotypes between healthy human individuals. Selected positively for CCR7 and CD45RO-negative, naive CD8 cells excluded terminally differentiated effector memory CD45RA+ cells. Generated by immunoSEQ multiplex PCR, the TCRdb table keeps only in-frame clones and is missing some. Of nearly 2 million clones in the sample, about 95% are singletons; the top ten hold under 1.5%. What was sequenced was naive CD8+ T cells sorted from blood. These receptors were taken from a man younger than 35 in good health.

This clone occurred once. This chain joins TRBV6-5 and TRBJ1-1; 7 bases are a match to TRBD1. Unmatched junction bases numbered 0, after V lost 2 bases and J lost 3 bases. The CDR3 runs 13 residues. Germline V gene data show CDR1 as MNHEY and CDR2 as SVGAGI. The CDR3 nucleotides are TGTGCCAGCAGTTACCAGGGGGACACTGAAGCTTTCTTT. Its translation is CASSYQGDTEAFF.

The CDR3 spells CASSLPGTGKNEQYF. CDR3 nucleotides: TGTGCCAGCAGCTTACCCGGGACAGGGAAAAACGAGCAGTACTTC. The chain couples TRBV7-9 to TRBJ2-7; 9 nucleotides agree with TRBD1. Germline assignment: CDR1 SEHNR and CDR2 FQNEAQ (reference sequence). The CDR3 is 15 residues long. Losses at the gene ends were 2 bases for V and 5 bases for J; bases not matched to a gene: 7.

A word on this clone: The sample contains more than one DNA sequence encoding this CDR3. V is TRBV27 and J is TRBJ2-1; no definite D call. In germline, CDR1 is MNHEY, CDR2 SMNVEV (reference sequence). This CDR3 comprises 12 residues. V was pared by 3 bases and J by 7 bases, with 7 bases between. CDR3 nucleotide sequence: TGTGCCAGCAGTTTTCCGGGTAATGAGCAGTTCTTC. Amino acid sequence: CASSFPGNEQFF.

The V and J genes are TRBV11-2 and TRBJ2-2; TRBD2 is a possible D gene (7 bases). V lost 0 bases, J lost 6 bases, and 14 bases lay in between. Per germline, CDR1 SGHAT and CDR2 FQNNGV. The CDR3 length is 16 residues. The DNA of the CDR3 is TGTGCCAGCAGCTTAGACGGGGGGCTCGAGGCCGGGGAGCTGTTTTTT. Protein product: CASSLDGGLEAGELFF.

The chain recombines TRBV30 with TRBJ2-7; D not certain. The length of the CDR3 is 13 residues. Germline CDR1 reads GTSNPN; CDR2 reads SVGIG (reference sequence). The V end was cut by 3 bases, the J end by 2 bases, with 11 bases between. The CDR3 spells CAWSLMATYEQYF. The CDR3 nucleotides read TGTGCCTGGAGCTTAATGGCTACCTACGAGCAGTACTTC. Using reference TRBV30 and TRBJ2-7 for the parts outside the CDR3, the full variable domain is SQTIHQWPATLVQPVGSPLSLECTVEGTSNPNLYWYRQAAGRGLQLLFYSVGIGQISSEVPQNLSASRPQDRQFILSSKKLLLSDSGFYLCAWSLMATYEQYFGPGTRLTVT.

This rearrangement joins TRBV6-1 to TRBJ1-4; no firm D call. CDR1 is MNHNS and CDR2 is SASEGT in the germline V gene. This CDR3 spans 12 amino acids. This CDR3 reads CASTVYNEKLFF. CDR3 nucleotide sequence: TGTGCGTCGACGGTTTATAATGAAAAACTGTTTTTT.

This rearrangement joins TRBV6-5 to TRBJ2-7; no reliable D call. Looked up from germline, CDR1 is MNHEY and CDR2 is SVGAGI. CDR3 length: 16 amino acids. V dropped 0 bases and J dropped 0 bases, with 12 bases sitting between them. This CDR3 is CASSYSTTLHSYEQYF. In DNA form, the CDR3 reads TGTGCCAGCAGTTACTCGACAACCCTCCACTCCTACGAGCAGTACTTC.

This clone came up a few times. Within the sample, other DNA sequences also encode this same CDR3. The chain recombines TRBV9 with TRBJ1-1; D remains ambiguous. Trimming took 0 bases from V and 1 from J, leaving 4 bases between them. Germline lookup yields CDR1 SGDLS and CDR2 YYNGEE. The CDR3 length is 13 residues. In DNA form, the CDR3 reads TGTGCCAGCAGCGTAGCGGCGAACACTGAAGCTTTCTTT. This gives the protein CASSVAANTEAFF.

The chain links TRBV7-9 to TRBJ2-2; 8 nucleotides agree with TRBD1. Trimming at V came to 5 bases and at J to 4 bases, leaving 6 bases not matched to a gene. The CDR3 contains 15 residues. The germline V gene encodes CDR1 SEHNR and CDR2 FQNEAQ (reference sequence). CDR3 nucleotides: TGTGCCAGCAGCCCCCGGACAGGGTCCACCGGGGAGCTGTTTTTT. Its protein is CASSPRTGSTGELFF.

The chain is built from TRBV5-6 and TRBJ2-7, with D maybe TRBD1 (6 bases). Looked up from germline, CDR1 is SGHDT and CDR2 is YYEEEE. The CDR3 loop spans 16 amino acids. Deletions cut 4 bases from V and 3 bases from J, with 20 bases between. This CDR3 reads CASSPPPAGEFYEQYF. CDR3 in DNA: TGTGCCAGCAGCCCCCCCCCAGCAGGGGAGTTCTACGAGCAGTACTTC.

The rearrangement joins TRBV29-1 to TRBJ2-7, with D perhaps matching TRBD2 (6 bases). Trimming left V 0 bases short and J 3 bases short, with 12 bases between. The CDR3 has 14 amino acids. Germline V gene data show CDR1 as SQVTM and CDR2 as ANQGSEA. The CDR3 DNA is TGCAGCGTTGAAGAAGTCGGGGGAAACTACGAGCAGTACTTC. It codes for CSVEEVGGNYEQYF.

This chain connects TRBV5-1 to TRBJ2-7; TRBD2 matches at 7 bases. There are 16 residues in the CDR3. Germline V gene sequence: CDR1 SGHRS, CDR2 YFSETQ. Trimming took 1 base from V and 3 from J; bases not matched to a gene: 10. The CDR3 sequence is CASSLTAGAPFYEQYF. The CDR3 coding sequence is TGCGCCAGCAGCTTGACGGCGGGAGCGCCCTTCTACGAGCAGTACTTC.

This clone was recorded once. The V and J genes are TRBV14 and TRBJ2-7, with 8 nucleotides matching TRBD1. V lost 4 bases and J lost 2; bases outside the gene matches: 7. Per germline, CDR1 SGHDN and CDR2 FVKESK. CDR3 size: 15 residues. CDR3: CASSPWTGTPYEQYF. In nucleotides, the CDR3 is TGTGCCAGCAGCCCCTGGACAGGGACCCCCTACGAGCAGTACTTC.

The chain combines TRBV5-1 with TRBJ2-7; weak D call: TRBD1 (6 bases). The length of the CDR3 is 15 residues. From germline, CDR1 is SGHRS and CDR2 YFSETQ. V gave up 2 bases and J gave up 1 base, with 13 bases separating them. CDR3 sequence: CASSFSGEPSYEQYF. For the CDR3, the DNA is TGCGCCAGCAGCTTTTCAGGGGAACCGTCCTACGAGCAGTACTTC.

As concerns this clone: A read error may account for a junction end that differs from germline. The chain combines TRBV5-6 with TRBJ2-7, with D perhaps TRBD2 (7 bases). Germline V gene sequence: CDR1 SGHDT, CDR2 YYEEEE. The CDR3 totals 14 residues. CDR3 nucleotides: TGTGCCAGCGGCTTGGGAGGGGGGACCTACGAGCAGTACTTC. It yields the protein CASGLGGGTYEQYF.

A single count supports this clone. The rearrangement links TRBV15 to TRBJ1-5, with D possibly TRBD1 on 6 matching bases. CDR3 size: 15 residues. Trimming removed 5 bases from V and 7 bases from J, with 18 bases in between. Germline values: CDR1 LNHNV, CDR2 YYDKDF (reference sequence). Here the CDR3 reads CATSSEAGGGQPQHF. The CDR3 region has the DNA TGTGCCACCAGCTCCGAGGCGGGGGGCGGGCAGCCCCAGCATTTT.

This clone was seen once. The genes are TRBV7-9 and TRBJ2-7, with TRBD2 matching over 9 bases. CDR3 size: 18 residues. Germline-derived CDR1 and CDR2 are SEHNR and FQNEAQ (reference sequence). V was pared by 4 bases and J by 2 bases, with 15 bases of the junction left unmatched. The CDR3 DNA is TGTGCCAGCAGCTCCGGGCTAGCGGGACCTACTCCGACCTACGAGCAGTACTTC. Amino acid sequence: CASSSGLAGPTPTYEQYF.

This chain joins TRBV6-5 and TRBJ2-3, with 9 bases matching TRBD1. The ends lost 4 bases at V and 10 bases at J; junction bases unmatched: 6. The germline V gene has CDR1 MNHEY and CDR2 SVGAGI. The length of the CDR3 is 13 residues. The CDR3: CASSSTGGYSQYF. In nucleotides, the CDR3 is TGTGCCAGCAGTTCGACAGGGGGGTACTCGCAGTATTTT.